A selection of T cell receptor beta chains follows, all from one sample in a study of T cell repertoires in cytomegalovirus infection. In TCRdb, the reads were re-called with MiXCR into one record per CDR3 protein. The sample includes 69,000 or so distinct CDR3 sequences, 28% seen only once; the top ten take roughly 65%. Their target antigens are unknown. The sample here was CD8+ T cells from cultured PBMCs, taken from culture after CMV antigen stimulation. The source is a human donor in good health (CMV status not recorded). Some clones in this sample may be carry-over from other donors' samples. The CDR3 runs from the conserved cysteine through the conserved F or W. The D gene is left open where the match is weak. For some rows the clone size is stated as once, few or many, or as a class when expanded; others skip it.

>TRBV7-9|few|TRBJ2-1|-
TGTGCCAGCACCCCCGGTAAGGGGCGGTTAGACAATGAGCAGTTCTTC
CASTPGKGRLDNEQFF
>TRBV27|few|TRBJ2-7|-
TGTGCCAGCAGTTGGGGGAGACAGGCGGGGAACGAGCAGTACTTC
CASSWGRQAGNEQYF
>TRBV9|few|TRBJ2-3|TRBD2
TGTGCCAGCAGCGTTACTAGCGGAGATCCAGATACGCAGTATTTT
CASSVTSGDPDTQYF
>TRBV28|-|TRBJ1-1|-
TGTGCCAGCAGACCATTGACTTCGAACACTGAAGCTTTCTTT
CASRPLTSNTEAFF
>TRBV25-1|-|TRBJ1-5|-
TGTGCCAGCAGTGAATATGAGGACAATCAGCCCCAGCATTTT
CASSEYEDNQPQHF
>TRBV7-8|few|TRBJ2-7|TRBD1
TGTGCCAGCAGCACCCGGGACAGGGGCGAGCAGTACTTC
CASSTRDRGEQYF
>TRBV6-6|-|TRBJ2-1|-
TGTGCCAGCAGTTACTCGGTGCAACAGGGCGCAAACAATGAGCAGTTCTTC
CASSYSVQQGANNEQFF
>TRBV2|few|TRBJ2-7|TRBD1
TGTGCCAGCAGTGATGGGACAGGGGATGACGAGCAGTACTTC
CASSDGTGDDEQYF
>TRBV11-2|few|TRBJ2-1|TRBD1
TGTGCCAGCAGGGACAGGGGGTCGCAATCCTACAATGAGCAGTTCTTC
CASRDRGSQSYNEQFF
>TRBV19|-|TRBJ2-7|-
TGTGCCAGTAGTATATACGCCGGGCAAGACGAGCAGTACTTC
CASSIYAGQDEQYF
>TRBV28|many|TRBJ2-2|-
TGTGCCAGCAGTTTTCCCGGGGGTAGCCCCGACACCGGGGAGCTGTTTTTT
CASSFPGGSPDTGELFF
>TRBV6-6|few|TRBJ2-7|-
TGTGCCAGCAGCCCCTCGGGCGAGCAGTACTTC
CASSPSGEQYF
>TRBV20-1|-|TRBJ2-3|-
TGCAGTGCCCCTAGGCCGGAACGCACAGATACGCAGTATTTT
CSAPRPERTDTQYF
>TRBV27|-|TRBJ2-7|TRBD1
TGTGCCAGCAGCCGGGGACAGGGCTCCTACGAGCAGTACTTC
CASSRGQGSYEQYF
>TRBV29-1|few|TRBJ2-7|-
TGCAGCGTTGAAGATCGGGCGGACGAGCAGTACTTC
CSVEDRADEQYF
>TRBV5-8|-|TRBJ1-4|-
TGTGCCAGCAGCCACGAATTGGACAGTACTAATGAAAAACTGTTTTTT
CASSHELDSTNEKLFF
>TRBV11-2|few|TRBJ2-7|-
TGTGCCAGCAGCTTACAAGGACACTACGAGCAGTACTTC
CASSLQGHYEQYF
>TRBV4-3|few|TRBJ1-5|-
TGCGCCAGCAGCCAGCACCAGGGTGCTCAGCCCCAGCATTTT
CASSQHQGAQPQHF
>TRBV27|-|TRBJ2-2|-
TGTGCCAGCAGTTTAAGGCTAGTCGGCACCGGGGAGCTGTTTTTT
CASSLRLVGTGELFF
>TRBV7-2|many|TRBJ2-1|TRBD1
TGTGCCAGCAGCCGCGACAGGGATGAGCAGTTCTTC
CASSRDRDEQFF
>TRBV11-2|many|TRBJ2-3|-
TGTGCCAGCAGCGAGAATGAACTTAGCACAGATACGCAGTATTTT
CASSENELSTDTQYF
>TRBV7-7|-|TRBJ2-1|-
TGTGCCAGCAGCAACTCCAACAATGAGCAGTTCTTC
CASSNSNNEQFF
>TRBV6-2/TRBV6-3|-|TRBJ1-1|TRBD1
TGTGCCAGCACCGTAGGGGGCAACACTGAAGCTTTCTTT
CASTVGGNTEAFF
>TRBV7-9|many|TRBJ2-1|TRBD1
TGTGCCAGCAGCTTAAGGGACAGGGGGCTCGATGAGCAGTTCTTC
CASSLRDRGLDEQFF
>TRBV7-9|-|TRBJ2-2|-
TGTGCCAGCAGCAATCGGACACCGAATACCGGGGAGCTGTTTTTT
CASSNRTPNTGELFF